The 30 T cell receptor beta chains below come from one sample, sequenced in a study of T cells in Graves' hyperthyroidism and ophthalmopathy. Researchers amplified the TCR beta CDR3 regions from RNA transcripts. A first-round RT-PCR of the TCR CDR3 used the HTBI primer set. Each CDR3 protein is one row after TCRdb ran MiXCR on the multiplex PCR reads. The sample yields 450,000 to 650,000 distinct CDR3 sequences, 20% seen once. The material sequenced was blood. The receptors come from a man between 18 and 35 years old with Graves' hyperthyroidism.

This clonotype was observed a few times. A much larger clone lies one base from this, so it may be a read error. This rearrangement joins TRBV19 to TRBJ1-2; the D is unclear. This CDR3 region has 13 residues. V lost 5 bases and J 4 bases, leaving 11 bases between the germline ends. CDR1 and CDR2 (germline): LNHDA, SQIVND (reference sequence). The CDR3 loop reads CASSQLWVYGYTF. DNA of the CDR3: TGTGCCAGTAGTCAACTGTGGGTCTATGGCTACACCTTC.

This clonotype was observed many times. The chain carries TRBV10-2 and TRBJ1-1, with D possibly being TRBD1 (6 bases). CDR3 length equals 15 residues. Trimming cost V 3 bases and J 1 base, with 12 bases left between them. Germline V gene lookup returns CDR1 WSHSY and CDR2 SAAADI. In nucleotides, the CDR3 is TGCGCCAGCAGTGACGGGGGGCCTCGGAACACTGAAGCTTTCTTT. Protein sequence: CASSDGGPRNTEAFF.

This clonotype has a handful of counts. This chain joins TRBV19 and TRBJ1-5; D is unclear. The V gene lost 8 bases and the J gene lost 5 bases, with 13 bases spanning the gap. CDR1 is LNHDA, CDR2 SQIVND, per germline (reference sequence). CDR3 length: 13 amino acids. Here the CDR3 reads CASSMGWDQPQHF. DNA of the CDR3: TGTGCCAGTTCAATGGGGTGGGATCAGCCCCAGCATTTT.

Many counts were recorded for this clonotype. The chain has TRBV28 and TRBJ1-5; possible D gene TRBD1, 5 bases. This CDR3 contains 14 residues. V was pared by 4 bases and J by 3 bases, with 10 bases between. Germline-derived CDR1 and CDR2 are MDHEN and SYDVKM. The CDR3 protein is CASSYGRANQPQHF. The CDR3 DNA follows: TGTGCCAGCAGTTATGGCAGGGCCAATCAGCCCCAGCATTTT.

The chain uses TRBV12-3 or TRBV12-4 and TRBJ2-1; TRBD2 is a possible D gene (5 bases). CDR3 size: 16 residues. The germline V and J ends were trimmed by 2 bases and 7 bases, with 18 bases remaining between them. The CDR3 region has the DNA TGTGCCAGCAGTTTAACCTTGGGCCCCCCGGGAAATGAGCAGTTCTTC. Amino acids: CASSLTLGPPGNEQFF.

Many counts were recorded for this clonotype. As DNA, the CDR3 is TGTGCCAGCGCGAGCTCCTACGAGCAGTACTTC. This gives the protein CASASSYEQYF. This chain uses TRBV6-5 with TRBJ2-7; no clear D. The CDR3 length is 11 residues. The germline gives CDR1 MNHEY, CDR2 SVGAGI. The V and J ends lost 8 bases and 0 bases respectively, with 5 bases between them.

This chain joins TRBV5-8 and TRBJ2-7; either TRBD1 or TRBD2 may supply D (6 bases each). Germline V gene sequence: CDR1 SGHTS, CDR2 YDEGEE. V was pared by 7 bases and J by 3 bases, with 17 bases between. This CDR3 is 14 amino acids long. The CDR3 is CASCPLEGGYEQYF. In DNA, the CDR3 is TGTGCCAGCTGCCCCCTGGAGGGGGGCTACGAGCAGTACTTC.

This clonotype has ten or more counts. V usage is TRBV20-1 and J usage is TRBJ1-2, with 8 bases that match TRBD1. Germline CDR1 is DFQATT and CDR2 is SNEGSKA (reference sequence). The CDR3 loop spans 12 amino acids. J gave up 6 bases and V 1 base, and 1 base lay outside the gene matches. CDR3 sequence (DNA): TGCAGTGCTAGAGCGACAGGGGATGGCTACACCTTC. Amino acids: CSARATGDGYTF.

There are a few counts of this clonotype. This chain joins TRBV12-3 or TRBV12-4 and TRBJ1-6; 7 bases agree with TRBD1. The CDR3 has 14 residues. V gave up 7 bases and J gave up 7 bases; unmatched junction bases: 7. The CDR3 here is CASKKTGTNSPLHF. The CDR3 DNA sequence: TGTGCCAGCAAAAAGACAGGGACCAATTCACCCCTCCACTTT.

Only a few counts were recorded for this clonotype. A much larger clone differs by one base, so this may be a read error. The chain combines TRBV19 with TRBJ1-1, with unresolved D. The CDR3 is made up of 12 amino acids. V was pared by 11 bases and J by 3 bases, with 13 bases between. Per the germline V gene, CDR1 is LNHDA and CDR2 is SQIVND (reference sequence). The CDR3 reads CAAGPLDTEAFF. The CDR3 region has the DNA TGTGCCGCCGGACCGTTGGACACTGAAGCTTTCTTT.

The table lists this clonotype with many counts. The V gene is TRBV9, the J gene TRBJ1-1, with 9 bases that match TRBD1. This CDR3 comprises 14 residues. The germline gives CDR1 SGDLS, CDR2 YYNGEE. V trimming: 4 bases; J trimming: 1 base; junction bases outside the gene matches: 2. In DNA, the CDR3 is TGTGCCAGCAGCCGGACAGGGGAGAACACTGAAGCTTTCTTT. Protein sequence: CASSRTGENTEAFF.

The chain links TRBV4-1 to TRBJ1-1; D possibly corresponds to TRBD1 (6 bases). Germline V gene sequence: CDR1 MGHRA, CDR2 YSYEKL. V was pared by 2 bases and J by 1 base, with 14 bases between. CDR3 size: 16 residues. The CDR3 protein is CASSQTPSTGNTEAFF. Here the CDR3 DNA reads TGCGCCAGCAGCCAAACCCCCTCGACAGGGAACACTGAAGCTTTCTTT.

This clonotype was observed at least ten times. The chain combines TRBV20-1 with TRBJ1-1, with 8 bases matching TRBD1. CDR1 and CDR2 from the germline V gene are DFQATT and SNEGSKA (reference sequence). V lost 7 bases to trimming and J lost 4 bases; unmatched junction nucleotides: 11. This CDR3 is 14 amino acids long. This CDR3 reads CSVTQRTGRTEAFF. CDR3 nucleotide sequence: TGCAGTGTTACGCAGAGGACAGGGCGCACTGAAGCTTTCTTT.

This clonotype has a count of ten or more. The chain links TRBV11-2 to TRBJ2-7; D is possibly TRBD1 (5 bases). The germline CDR1 and CDR2 sequences are SGHAT and FQNNGV. This CDR3 has 14 amino acids. The V and J ends lost 1 base and 2 bases respectively, with 9 bases between them. CDR3 amino acids: CASSLGRGAYEQYF. The CDR3 DNA reads as TGTGCCAGCAGCTTAGGAAGGGGCGCCTACGAGCAGTACTTC.

This clonotype was found many times. The V gene is TRBV4-2, the J gene TRBJ2-5, with no clear D. Germline CDR1 LGHNA, CDR2 YNFKEQ. Trimming pared 0 bases from V and 2 bases from J, leaving 10 bases between. The CDR3 is made up of 15 amino acids. CDR3 coding DNA: TGTGCCAGCAGCCAAGATAGGGCGGTGCAAGAGACCCAGTACTTC. Residues: CASSQDRAVQETQYF.

This clonotype has just a few counts. This chain links TRBV2 with TRBJ1-1, with 7 bases identical to TRBD1. J was trimmed by 3 bases and V by 6 bases; bases with no gene match: 7. The length of the CDR3 is 14 residues. Looked up from germline, CDR1 is SNHLY and CDR2 is FYNNEI. CDR3 sequence (DNA): TGTGCCAGCAGGCCCCGGGACAGTCACACTGAAGCTTTCTTT. Residues: CASRPRDSHTEAFF.

This clonotype was counted many times. The chain uses TRBV7-8 and TRBJ1-1, with D possibly TRBD1 on 6 matching bases. V was shortened by 0 bases and J by 7 bases, with 12 bases between the two germline ends. Germline V gene lookup returns CDR1 SGHVS and CDR2 FQNEAQ. The CDR3 extends over 14 amino acids. CDR3 in DNA: TGTGCCAGCAGCTTAGCAGGTGGCAGGGGTGAAGCTTTCTTT. Its protein is CASSLAGGRGEAFF.

As for this clonotype: This clone may be a read error of a much larger clone one base away. A read error is likely, as this CDR3 ends without the conserved phenylalanine or tryptophan. V usage is TRBV6-5 and J usage is TRBJ1-5; 8 bases fit TRBD1. V lost 4 bases, J lost 5 bases, and 7 bases stayed unmatched. Germline V gene data show CDR1 as MNHEY and CDR2 as SVGAGI. This CDR3 has 15 residues. CDR3 in DNA: TGTGCCAGCAGTTCCCCAGGACAGGGACATCAGCCCCAGCATTAT. Translated: CASSSPGQGHQPQHY.

The chain recombines TRBV30 with TRBJ1-1; 8 nucleotides align to TRBD1. In germline, CDR1 is GTSNPN, CDR2 SVGIG (reference sequence). V shed 3 bases, J shed 11 bases, and the junction held 11 bases outside the gene matches. This CDR3 comprises 13 residues. The CDR3 sequence is CAWSQTGALGAFF. Written as DNA, the CDR3 is TGTGCCTGGAGCCAGACAGGGGCTTTAGGGGCTTTCTTT.

This sequence joins TRBV5-4 and TRBJ2-5; D unresolved. The V gene's germline CDR1 is SGHNT and CDR2 YYREEE (reference sequence). This CDR3 comprises 15 residues. The ends were cut back, 4 bases at V and 2 bases at J, with 15 bases in the middle. CDR3 DNA sequence: TGTGCCAGCAGCCCAACAGTTCAGGCTCAAGAGACCCAGTACTTC. Amino acid sequence: CASSPTVQAQETQYF.

This clonotype has a single count. The rearrangement links TRBV28 to TRBJ1-5; D gene ambiguous. The germline gives CDR1 MDHEN, CDR2 SYDVKM. Trimming removed 6 bases from V and 7 bases from J, with 10 bases in between. The CDR3 contains 12 residues. For the CDR3, the DNA is TGTGCCAGCAGAGACATGCACCAGCCCCAGCATTTT. As protein: CASRDMHQPQHF.

In its sample, this clonotype was seen many times. This chain connects TRBV9 to TRBJ1-5, with D unresolved. The CDR3 contains 15 residues. Trimming stripped 3 bases from V and 0 bases from J, with 10 bases between. The germline V gene encodes CDR1 SGDLS and CDR2 YYNGEE. The CDR3 DNA reads as TGTGCCAGCAGCGCCAGTGGGTATAGCAATCAGCCCCAGCATTTT. It is translated as CASSASGYSNQPQHF.

This clonotype was seen more than once but under ten times. Possible read error: a much larger clone is one base away. J is TRBJ2-7 and V is TRBV2; possibly TRBD2 for D (5 bases). The germline V gene has CDR1 SNHLY and CDR2 FYNNEI. The CDR3 sequence is 14 residues long. DNA of the CDR3: TGTGTCAGCAGTGATTCCGGGAAGGGTAACGAGCAGTACTTC. Its translation: CVSSDSGKGNEQYF. Using reference TRBV2 and TRBJ2-7 for the parts outside the CDR3, the full variable domain is EPEVTQTPSHQVTQMGQEVILRCVPISNHLYFYWYRQILGQKVEFLVSFYNNEISEKSEIFDDQFSVERPDGSNFTLKIRSTKLEDSAMYFCVSSDSGKGNEQYFGPGTRLTVT.

This clonotype was detected many times. The chain employs TRBV12-3 or TRBV12-4 and TRBJ1-2; D is unresolved. V was trimmed by 2 bases and J by 3 bases, leaving 7 bases between them. CDR3 length: 13 amino acids. The DNA of the CDR3 is TGTGCCAGCAGTTTAACACCCCACTATGGCTACACCTTC. Translation gives CASSLTPHYGYTF.

In the case of this clonotype: With a much larger clone just one base away, this may be a read error. The chain joins TRBV20-1 to TRBJ2-3; the D call may be TRBD1 or TRBD2 (6 bases each). There are 15 residues in the CDR3. Trimming left V 6 bases short and J 4 bases short, with 20 bases between. CDR1 DFQATT and CDR2 SNEGSKA come from the germline V gene (reference sequence). The CDR3 reads CSASGPRGASDTQYF. For the CDR3, the DNA is TGCAGTGCCTCGGGGCCGAGGGGGGCATCAGATACGCAGTATTTT.

At least ten counts were recorded for this clonotype. This chain joins TRBV6-1 and TRBJ1-1, with 7 positions matching TRBD1. The CDR3 contains 15 residues. The V and J ends lost 5 bases and 5 bases, in that order; junction bases with no gene match: 11. In germline, CDR1 is MNHNS, CDR2 SASEGT. CDR3 coding DNA: TGTGCCAGCAGTCCCACCCCAGGGGGTAGAACTGAAGCTTTCTTT. It codes for CASSPTPGGRTEAFF.

This clonotype was seen repeatedly, ten times or more. This sequence joins TRBV28 and TRBJ2-7; 10 positions match TRBD1. The CDR3 is 16 residues long. The V and J ends lost 2 bases and 2 bases, in that order; junction bases with no gene match: 6. The V gene's germline CDR1 is MDHEN and CDR2 SYDVKM. The CDR3 DNA is TGTGCCAGCAGTTTACCACGGACAGGGGGGACCTACGAGCAGTACTTC. Encoded protein: CASSLPRTGGTYEQYF.

The sample holds one count of this clonotype. A single base separates this from a much larger clone, so it may be a read error. V and J are TRBV5-1 and TRBJ1-2, with D possibly matching TRBD1 (6 bases). CDR1 and CDR2 from the germline V gene are SGHRS and YFSETQ. The CDR3 spans 12 residues. CDR3: CASRTGASGHTF. The DNA of the CDR3 is TGCGCCAGCAGGACAGGAGCAAGTGGCCACACCTTC.

This clonotype was seen repeatedly, ten times or more. The genes are TRBV11-1 and TRBJ2-5, with D hard to call. The CDR3 covers 14 residues. Germline V gene sequence: CDR1 SGHAT, CDR2 FQDESV (reference sequence). Trimming removed 2 bases at V and 1 base at J, with 8 bases between. Here the CDR3 DNA reads TGTGCCAGCAGCTTAAGACCTTCCCAAGAGACCCAGTACTTC. Protein product: CASSLRPSQETQYF.

The table lists this clonotype with many counts. The genes are TRBV12-3 or TRBV12-4 and TRBJ2-7; TRBD1 is a possible D gene (5 bases). Deletions cut 1 base from V and 6 bases from J, with 13 bases between. CDR3 length equals 14 residues. CDR3 protein: CASSLVSTGSEQYF. CDR3 in DNA: TGTGCCAGCAGTTTAGTTAGTACAGGCTCCGAGCAGTACTTC.